This T cell receptor beta chain was profiled in a study of OX40 agonist ivuxolimab in advanced cancers. Study as a whole: The eligibility criteria allowed prior anti-PD-1, anti-PD-L1 or anti-CTLA-4 therapy, and approximately 42% had some. Findings of the study overall: Still undetermined is the antigen specificity of the expanded peripheral T cells. Among the lowest peripheral clonal expansion occurred in 0.1-3.0 mg/kg partial responders. Expanded clones were, on average, more numerous in CD8+ T cells than in CD4+.

As concerns this clone: The antigen remains unidentified.

Sequenced by immunoSEQ multiplex PCR; TCRdb stores in-frame clones only, minus some. The table records 62,000 or so clones, 84% of them present only once. V lost 3 bases, J lost 4 bases, and 6 bases stayed unmatched. Looked up from germline, CDR1 is SGHNT and CDR2 is YENEEA. The CDR3 totals 15 residues. This chain uses TRBV11-3 with TRBJ2-3; TRBD2 matches at 8 bases. Sequences were derived from CD4+ or CD8+ T cells sorted from blood, sampled in a trial of the OX40 agonist ivuxolimab. The clonotype comes from an adult with an advanced solid tumor such as melanoma, head and neck, liver or kidney cancer. The CDR3 DNA sequence: TGTGCCAGCAGCTTGGGTAGCGGGATGTCAGATACGCAGTATTTT. As protein: CASSLGSGMSDTQYF.